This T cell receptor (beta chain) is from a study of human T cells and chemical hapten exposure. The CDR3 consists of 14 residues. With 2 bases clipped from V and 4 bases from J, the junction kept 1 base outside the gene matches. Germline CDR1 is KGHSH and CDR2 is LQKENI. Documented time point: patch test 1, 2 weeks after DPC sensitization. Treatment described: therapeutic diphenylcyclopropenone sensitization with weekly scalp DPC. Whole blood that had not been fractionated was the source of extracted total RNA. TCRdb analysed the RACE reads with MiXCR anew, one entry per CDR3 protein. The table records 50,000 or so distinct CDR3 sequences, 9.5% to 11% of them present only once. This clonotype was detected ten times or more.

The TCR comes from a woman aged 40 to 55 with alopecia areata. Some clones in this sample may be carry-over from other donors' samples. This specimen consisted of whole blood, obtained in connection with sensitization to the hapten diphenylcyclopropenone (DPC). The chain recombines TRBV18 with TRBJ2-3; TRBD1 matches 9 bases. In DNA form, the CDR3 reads TGTGCCAGCTCACCAGGGACAGGGCCAGATACGCAGTATTTT. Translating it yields CASSPGTGPDTQYF.